Presented here are 20 T cell receptor beta chains from one specimen sequenced in a study of blood T cell repertoires in COVID-19. TCRdb's table, derived via immunoSEQ multiplex PCR, lists solely in-frame clones and lacks some. The repertoire includes 90,000 to 100,000 clones, roughly nine tenths of them detected once, and roughly 4.3% sits in the top ten. Sequenced: peripheral blood. The receptors stem from a man between 65 and 85 years old with acute or convalescent COVID-19.

The chain recombines TRBV12-2 with TRBJ2-2; the table's D gene call, TRBD2, was not cross checked with the DNA. TRBV12-2 is listed as a pseudogene. The CDR3 is 21 residues long. The DNA for the CDR3 is TGTGCAAGTCGCTTTAGACTGAGCGGGGGGGCCCCGGAGAAGAGAGCCGGGGAGCTGTTTTTT. This encodes CASRFRLSGGAPEKRAGELFF.

The chain links TRBV7-2 to TRBJ1-6, with 7 bases matching TRBD1. Trimming cost V 8 bases and J 9 bases; bases outside gene matches: 13. This CDR3 is built from 15 residues. From germline, CDR1 is SGHTA and CDR2 FQGNSA. CDR3 nucleotides: TGTGCCAGCTCTTTCGGGGGACAGAGACCTTCACCCCTCCACTTT. Translating gives CASSFGGQRPSPLHF.

The chain couples TRBV7-2 to TRBJ1-2; TRBD1 matches 7 bases. Trimming removed 1 base from V and 2 bases from J; junction bases left unmatched: 4. The CDR3 spans 15 residues. Germline V gene lookup returns CDR1 SGHTA and CDR2 FQGNSA. In DNA form, the CDR3 reads TGTGCCAGCAGCTTAGGGCCAGGGGGGAACTATGGCTACACCTTC. This translates into CASSLGPGGNYGYTF.

This clone has more than one count but fewer than ten. The V and J genes are TRBV5-4 and TRBJ1-5, with TRBD1 matching over 8 bases. The CDR3 extends over 15 amino acids. Trimming cost V 1 base and J 3 bases; bases outside gene matches: 3. Per the germline V gene, CDR1 is SGHNT and CDR2 is YYREEE (reference sequence). The CDR3 DNA reads TGTGCCAGCAGCTTGCTGACAGGGGACAATCAGCCCCAGCATTTT. Translated, it gives CASSLLTGDNQPQHF.

The chain has TRBV18 and TRBJ2-1; D not certain. CDR3 size: 13 residues. Germline V gene data show CDR1 as KGHSH and CDR2 as LQKENI. V shed 4 bases and J shed 5 bases, with 9 bases lying between them. CDR3 in DNA: TGTGCCAGCTCACTGGGCCAGAACAATGAGCAGTTCTTC. As protein: CASSLGQNNEQFF.

This clone was found a few times. The CDR3 DNA reads TGTGCCAGCAGTACCCCGACAGGAAGCTCCTACGAGCAGTACTTC. Its translation is CASSTPTGSSYEQYF. V usage is TRBV28 and J usage is TRBJ2-7; maybe TRBD1 (6 bases). V lost 5 bases and J 0 bases, leaving 14 bases between the germline ends. Looked up from germline, CDR1 is MDHEN and CDR2 is SYDVKM. This CDR3 comprises 15 residues.

This clone was detected only a few times. V and J are TRBV9 and TRBJ1-6; TRBD1 aligns across 8 bases. Germline trimming cut 3 bases from V and 15 bases from J; bases unmatched to any gene: 14. The CDR3 contains 15 residues. CDR1 and CDR2 (germline): SGDLS, YYNGEE. CDR3 amino acids: CASSARQGQYPILHF. The CDR3 coding sequence is TGTGCCAGCAGCGCCAGACAGGGGCAGTATCCTATCCTCCACTTT.

The CDR3 spells CAWGTALIGNQPQHF. The DNA of the CDR3 is TGTGCCTGGGGGACAGCTCTCATTGGCAATCAGCCCCAGCATTTT. The rearrangement uses TRBV30 and TRBJ1-5, with TRBD1 identical over 7 bases. The ends lost 5 bases at V and 2 bases at J; junction bases unmatched: 9. This CDR3 has 15 amino acids. Germline values: CDR1 GTSNPN, CDR2 SVGIG (reference sequence).

This clone occurred a few times. This chain uses TRBV6-8 with TRBJ1-5; no firm D call. Germline V gene lookup returns CDR1 MNHGY and CDR2 SAAAGT. The length of the CDR3 is 16 residues. V was clipped by 2 bases and J by 0 bases, with 11 bases between them. The chain's CDR3 is CASSYGGVYSNQPQHF. The CDR3 DNA sequence: TGTGCCAGCAGTTACGGCGGGGTATATAGCAATCAGCCCCAGCATTTT.

The chain couples TRBV28 to TRBJ2-7; the D is unclear. The CDR3 contains 12 residues. The ends were cut back, 4 bases at V and 4 bases at J, with 8 bases in the middle. Germline CDR1 is MDHEN and CDR2 is SYDVKM. The CDR3 coding sequence is TGTGCCAGCAGTTCCCCTTCGTACGAGCAGTACTTC. Its protein product is CASSSPSYEQYF.

J is TRBJ1-1 and V is TRBV11-2; maybe TRBD1 (5 bases). The CDR3 runs to 15 residues. Germline V gene sequence: CDR1 SGHAT, CDR2 FQNNGV. The germline V and J ends were trimmed by 4 bases and 4 bases, with 16 bases remaining between them. DNA for the CDR3: TGTGCCAGCAGCTCTCGGGGGGTTCGGGGCACTGAAGCTTTCTTT. Translated: CASSSRGVRGTEAFF.

The chain recombines TRBV4-1 with TRBJ2-1, with 9 bases lining up with TRBD1. CDR3 length: 16 amino acids. From germline, CDR1 is MGHRA and CDR2 YSYEKL. Trimming took 4 bases from V and 6 from J; bases not matched to a gene: 10. The CDR3 DNA reads as TGCGCCAGCAGCCCGGAGGGGACAGGGATGGGCAATGAGCAGTTCTTC. Its protein product is CASSPEGTGMGNEQFF.

The gene calls are TRBV5-6 and TRBJ2-1; TRBD2 is a possible D gene (5 bases). The CDR3 is 15 amino acids. CDR1 and CDR2 from the germline V gene are SGHDT and YYEEEE. V was trimmed by 0 bases and J by 9 bases, leaving 16 bases between them. The CDR3 coding sequence is TGTGCCAGCAGCTTGGATCAGGCCTGGGGAGCTGAGCAGTTCTTC. It translates to CASSLDQAWGAEQFF.

The genes are TRBV7-9 and TRBJ1-6, with TRBD1 as a possible D gene (5 bases). From germline, CDR1 is SEHNR and CDR2 FQNEAQ (reference sequence). Trimming took off 1 base at V and 5 bases at J, with 18 bases between the two ends. The CDR3 is made up of 18 amino acids. The CDR3 DNA sequence: TGTGCCAGCAGCTTAGAGATAAGGGGAAGCCGACATAATTCACCCCTCCACTTT. Protein product: CASSLEIRGSRHNSPLHF.

This chain uses TRBV2 with TRBJ1-2, with 9 bases identical to TRBD1. This CDR3 has 15 residues. V dropped 7 bases and J dropped 2; count of bases not matched to a gene: 8. Germline values: CDR1 SNHLY, CDR2 FYNNEI. The CDR3 loop reads CASTGQGIYNYGYTF. In nucleotides, the CDR3 is TGTGCCAGCACGGGACAGGGTATATACAACTATGGCTACACCTTC.

CDR3 coding DNA: TGTGCCAGCAGTTCCCCCGGGGGTGCGGTATACACCATATATTTT. Translation gives CASSSPGGAVYTIYF. The rearrangement joins TRBV6-1 to TRBJ1-3, with D possibly TRBD1 on 5 matching bases. V lost 5 bases and J lost 8, with 19 bases in between. CDR3 length equals 15 residues. Per germline, CDR1 MNHNS and CDR2 SASEGT.

J is TRBJ2-3 and V is TRBV12-3 or TRBV12-4, with 12 bases identical to TRBD2. CDR3 length equals 12 residues. Trimming cost V 5 bases and J 14 bases; bases outside gene matches: 5. CDR3 residues: CASSPLAGGRYF. In DNA, the CDR3 is TGTGCCAGCAGTCCGCTAGCGGGGGGGCGGTATTTT.

This chain links TRBV5-1 with TRBJ2-2; tentatively, D is TRBD1 (5 bases). In germline, CDR1 is SGHRS, CDR2 YFSETQ. The length of the CDR3 is 14 residues. With 2 bases removed from V and 6 bases from J, the gap between germline ends came to 11 bases. CDR3 protein: CASSFNGAAGELFF. The CDR3 DNA is TGCGCCAGCAGCTTCAATGGGGCGGCCGGGGAGCTGTTTTTT.

This rearrangement joins TRBV11-2 to TRBJ2-3; D not resolved. The CDR3 extends over 14 amino acids. Germline V CDR1 and CDR2: SGHAT, FQNNGV. V shed 11 bases and J shed 1 base, with 16 bases lying between them. CDR3: CASYFGAGTDTQYF. The CDR3 DNA sequence: TGTGCCTCCTATTTTGGAGCAGGCACAGATACGCAGTATTTT.

The chain combines TRBV19 with TRBJ1-2, with TRBD1 matching over 7 bases. The CDR3 covers 17 residues. Germline lookup yields CDR1 LNHDA and CDR2 SQIVND (reference sequence). V lost 1 base, J lost 3 bases, and 11 bases stayed unmatched. The CDR3 sequence is CASSIALRRDSDYGYTF. CDR3 DNA sequence: TGTGCCAGTAGTATAGCCCTCCGTAGGGACAGTGACTATGGCTACACCTTC. Combining the CDR3 with reference TRBV19 and TRBJ1-2 gives the whole variable domain DGGITQSPKYLFRKEGQNVTLSCEQNLNHDAMYWYRQDPGQGLRLIYYSQIVNDFQKGDIAEGYSVSREKKESFPLTVTSAQKNPTAFYLCASSIALRRDSDYGYTFGSGTRLTVV.